The clone carrying this T cell receptor (beta chain) appeared a few times. CDR1 and CDR2 from the germline V gene are SGHTA and FQGNSA. This CDR3 has 13 amino acids. Between the trimmed V and J ends, which lost 4 bases and 7 bases, there was a span of 11 bases. The sample originates from a study of CD8 T cells in ankylosing spondylitis. TCRdb used MiXCR to reprocess the 5' RACE reads, holding one entry per CDR3 protein. The sample lists some 130,000 distinct CDR3 sequences; approximately 7.4% were seen once. The sample taken for sequencing was blood, either unsorted or a sorted T cell fraction (not recorded which). The chain joins TRBV7-2 to TRBJ2-1, with D unresolved. The TCR originated in a female donor with ankylosing spondylitis or in good health (not recorded which). CDR3 loop: CASSSFTGNEQFF. DNA of the CDR3: TGTGCCAGCAGCTCCTTTACCGGGAATGAGCAGTTCTTC.